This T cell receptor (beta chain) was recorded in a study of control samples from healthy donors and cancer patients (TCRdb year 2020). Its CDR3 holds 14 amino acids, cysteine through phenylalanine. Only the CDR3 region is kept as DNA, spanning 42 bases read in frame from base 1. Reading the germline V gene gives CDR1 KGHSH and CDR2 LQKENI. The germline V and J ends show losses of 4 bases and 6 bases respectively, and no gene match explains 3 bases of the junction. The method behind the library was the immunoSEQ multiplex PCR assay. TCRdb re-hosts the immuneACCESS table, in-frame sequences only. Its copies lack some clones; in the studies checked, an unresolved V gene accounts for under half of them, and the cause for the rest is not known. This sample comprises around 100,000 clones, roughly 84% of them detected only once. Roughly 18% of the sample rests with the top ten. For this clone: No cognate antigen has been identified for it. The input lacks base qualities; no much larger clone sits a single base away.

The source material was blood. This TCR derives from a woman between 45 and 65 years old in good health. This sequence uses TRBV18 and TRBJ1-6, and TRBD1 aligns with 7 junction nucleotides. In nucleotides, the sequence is TGTGCCAGCTCACAGGACAGGAGTAATTCACCCCTCCACTTT. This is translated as CASSQDRSNSPLHF.